This TCR beta chain is drawn from a study of neoadjuvant anti-PD-1 for oral cavity cancer. Points on this clone: Antigen: not known.

Time point meaning: after neoadjuvant nivolumab, at surgical resection. Patients were newly diagnosed with stage II-IVA oral cavity squamous cell carcinoma without prior systemic or radiation treatment. No culture or expansion preceded analysis of these blood cells. Germline assignment: CDR1 LGHNA and CDR2 YNFKEQ. With 3 bases clipped from V and 4 bases from J, the junction kept 6 bases outside the gene matches. This CDR3 region has 15 residues. Profiling relied on immunoSEQ multiplex PCR, and the TCRdb table lists in-frame clones only, not all of them. The sample shows around 65,000 clones, less than 90% of them seen only once. Findings and limits, study-wide: Post-nivolumab, blood T cell clonality was significantly elevated in non-responders.

The sequencing here drew on PBMCs, taken after nivolumab (anti-PD-1) treatment. This TCR was sampled from a person between 40 and 85 years old with oral cavity squamous cell carcinoma. J is TRBJ2-5 and V is TRBV4-2; 9 bases map to TRBD2. The CDR3 spells CASSQGGGAAETQYF. CDR3 DNA sequence: TGTGCCAGCAGCCAGGGCGGGGGGGCCGCAGAGACCCAGTACTTC.